The 22 T cell receptor beta chains below were found in one sample sequenced in a study of shared clonotypes between healthy human individuals. Repertoires were generated with immunoSEQ multiplex PCR, while TCRdb's copy carries only in-frame clones and drops some. Counted here are approximately 2.1 million clones, 93% occurring once; the ten biggest clones make up about 0.39%. The sequenced sample was naive CD4+ T cells from PBMCs. The subset: CD45RA+ positively selected. These receptors all come from a man aged 18 to 30 in good health. Some clones in this sample may be carry-over from other donors' samples.

On this clone itself: The identical CDR3 is also encoded by other nucleotide sequences in the sample. The rearrangement uses TRBV5-4 and TRBJ2-7; 8 bases are shared with TRBD2. The length of the CDR3 is 14 residues. The germline V gene encodes CDR1 SGHNT and CDR2 YYREEE (reference sequence). With V trimmed by 4 bases and J by 3 bases, 6 bases remained unmatched. The CDR3: CASSPGTSIYEQYF. The CDR3 coding sequence is TGTGCCAGCAGCCCCGGGACTAGTATCTACGAGCAGTACTTC. Filled out from reference TRBV5-4 and TRBJ2-7, the complete variable domain reads ETGVTQSPTHLIKTRGQQVTLRCSSQSGHNTVSWYQQALGQGPQFIFQYYREEENGRGNFPPRFSGLQFPNYSSELNVNALELDDSALYLCASSPGTSIYEQYFGPGTRLTVT.

The chain links TRBV7-9 to TRBJ1-1, with TRBD1 identical over 12 bases. The CDR3 has 18 residues. Germline V gene sequence: CDR1 SEHNR, CDR2 FQNEAQ (reference sequence). With V trimmed by 3 bases and J by 1 base, 9 bases remained unmatched. Here the CDR3 DNA reads TGTGCCAGCAGCTTGGGGACAGGGGGCGCCCCCAGGAACACTGAAGCTTTCTTT. Its protein is CASSLGTGGAPRNTEAFF.

The genes are TRBV14 and TRBJ2-7, with 14 bases matching TRBD2. The CDR3 length is 15 residues. Per germline, CDR1 SGHDN and CDR2 FVKESK. The V and J ends lost 4 bases and 9 bases, in that order; junction bases with no gene match: 8. CDR3 region: CASSPGTSGGSGQYF. The CDR3 DNA is TGTGCCAGCAGCCCTGGGACTAGCGGGGGAAGTGGGCAGTACTTC.

The chain links TRBV21-1 to TRBJ2-5; no DNA check was done on the table's D call, TRBD1. TRBV21-1 counts as a pseudogene. This CDR3 region has 15 residues. In DNA form, the CDR3 reads TGTGCCAGCAGCAAAGTCGCGGGACAGGGGGAGACCCAGTACTTC. Protein sequence: CASSKVAGQGETQYF.

The sample holds one count of this clone. The rearrangement links TRBV6-5 to TRBJ1-1, with D unclear. The CDR3 is 12 amino acids. Trimming took 5 bases from V and 4 from J, leaving 8 bases between them. Germline CDR1 MNHEY, CDR2 SVGAGI. Written as DNA, the CDR3 is TGTGCCAGCAGTAGCACGGGCACTGAAGCTTTCTTT. Its protein product is CASSSTGTEAFF.

A remark on this clone: The sample contains more than one DNA sequence encoding this CDR3. The chain links TRBV2 to TRBJ2-7; the match to TRBD1 covers 7 bases. The germline gives CDR1 SNHLY, CDR2 FYNNEI. Unmatched junction bases numbered 1, after V lost 4 bases and J lost 4 bases. CDR3 length: 12 residues. The CDR3: CASSGDRYEQYF. The CDR3 bases are TGTGCCAGCAGTGGGGACAGATACGAGCAGTACTTC.

The chain links TRBV2 to TRBJ2-2, with D possibly matching TRBD2 (5 bases). This CDR3 is 11 amino acids long. In germline, CDR1 is SNHLY, CDR2 FYNNEI. The CDR3 DNA follows: TGTGTAGCGTTGATAACCGGGGAGCTGTTTTTT. This encodes CVALITGELFF.

CDR3 residues: CASSPGQGETYGYTF. The CDR3 nucleotides are TGTGCCAGCAGCCCAGGACAGGGAGAGACGTATGGCTACACCTTC. This chain joins TRBV9 and TRBJ1-2, with 8 bases fitting TRBD1. Germline loops: CDR1 SGDLS, CDR2 YYNGEE. The CDR3 totals 15 residues. Trimming at V came to 4 bases and at J to 5 bases, leaving 10 bases not matched to a gene.

V usage is TRBV19 and J usage is TRBJ2-7; no clear D. V was clipped by 6 bases and J by 4 bases, with 22 bases between them. The V gene's germline CDR1 is LNHDA and CDR2 SQIVND (reference sequence). The CDR3 is 16 residues long. The CDR3 loop is CASSSTTTRGFYEQYF. The CDR3 DNA reads TGTGCCAGTAGCAGTACGACGACTCGCGGATTTTACGAGCAGTACTTC. Looking up the rest from reference TRBV19 and TRBJ2-7 gives the full variable domain: DGGITQSPKYLFRKEGQNVTLSCEQNLNHDAMYWYRQDPGQGLRLIYYSQIVNDFQKGDIAEGYSVSREKKESFPLTVTSAQKNPTAFYLCASSSTTTRGFYEQYFGPGTRLTVT.

The chain couples TRBV7-9 to TRBJ2-4; TRBD2 aligns across 10 bases. The CDR3 covers 19 residues. The germline CDR1 and CDR2 sequences are SEHNR and FQNEAQ (reference sequence). V dropped 5 bases and J dropped 7; count of bases not matched to a gene: 20. The CDR3 coding sequence is TGTGCCAGCAGCCCCCTTGGAGTCAGCGGGAGGGGTGTTGAGAACATTCAGTACTTC. This encodes CASSPLGVSGRGVENIQYF.

This rearrangement joins TRBV4-2 to TRBJ1-5; TRBD1 matches 9 bases. The CDR3 runs 16 residues. With V trimmed by 1 base and J by 6 bases, 7 bases remained unmatched. Germline V CDR1 and CDR2: LGHNA, YNFKEQ. This chain's CDR3 is CASSQVQGARGQPQHF. Written as DNA, the CDR3 is TGTGCCAGCAGCCAAGTACAGGGGGCGAGGGGTCAGCCCCAGCATTTT.

V gene TRBV18 combines with J gene TRBJ1-2, with D tentatively TRBD1 (5 bases). V was trimmed by 2 bases and J by 2 bases, leaving 15 bases between them. Germline V CDR1 and CDR2: KGHSH, LQKENI. The CDR3 totals 16 residues. The CDR3 bases are TGTGCCAGCTCACCATTCTCCGGGGACTCCAACTATGGCTACACCTTC. Translation gives CASSPFSGDSNYGYTF. The whole variable domain, filled in from reference TRBV18 and TRBJ1-2, reads NAGVMQNPRHLVRRRGQEARLRCSPMKGHSHVYWYRQLPEEGLKFMVYLQKENIIDESGMPKERFSAEFPKEGPSILRIQQVVRGDSAAYFCASSPFSGDSNYGYTFGSGTRLTVV.

This chain joins TRBV19 and TRBJ2-7; TRBD1 matches 9 bases. Germline CDR1 reads LNHDA; CDR2 reads SQIVND (reference sequence). V dropped 5 bases and J dropped 4; count of bases not matched to a gene: 9. This CDR3 has 15 amino acids. The CDR3 sequence is CASSEPGQGWYEQYF. CDR3 coding DNA: TGTGCCAGTAGTGAGCCGGGACAGGGATGGTACGAGCAGTACTTC. The variable domain in full, with the rest retrieved from reference TRBV19 and TRBJ2-7, is DGGITQSPKYLFRKEGQNVTLSCEQNLNHDAMYWYRQDPGQGLRLIYYSQIVNDFQKGDIAEGYSVSREKKESFPLTVTSAQKNPTAFYLCASSEPGQGWYEQYFGPGTRLTVT.

The chain recombines TRBV27 with TRBJ2-5; D remains unclear. Germline-derived CDR1 and CDR2 are MNHEY and SMNVEV (reference sequence). V lost 6 bases to trimming and J lost 7 bases, with 12 bases between them. The CDR3 is 12 residues long. The CDR3 reads CASRGSTGTQYF. CDR3 bases: TGTGCCAGCAGGGGATCAACTGGGACCCAGTACTTC.

This clone was seen a handful of times. This chain joins TRBV5-4 and TRBJ1-1; D may be TRBD1 (5 bases). With 1 base removed from V and 8 bases from J, the gap between germline ends came to 18 bases. The CDR3 extends over 15 amino acids. The germline V gene encodes CDR1 SGHNT and CDR2 YYREEE (reference sequence). In DNA, the CDR3 is TGTGCCAGCAGCTTGCCCCTGGGGGGAATGGAGGAAGCTTTCTTT. Encoded protein: CASSLPLGGMEEAFF.

The chain joins TRBV6-6 to TRBJ1-5, with D unclear. Per the germline V gene, CDR1 is MNHNY and CDR2 is SVGAGI (reference sequence). Trimming took off 8 bases at V and 0 bases at J, with 11 bases between the two ends. This CDR3 has 14 amino acids. The CDR3 spells CASGMGNSNQPQHF. Here the CDR3 DNA reads TGTGCCAGCGGGATGGGGAATAGCAATCAGCCCCAGCATTTT.

The CDR3 loop is CASTFQPGQGWTEAFF. The CDR3, as DNA: TGCGCCAGCACCTTTCAACCTGGACAGGGGTGGACTGAAGCTTTCTTT. The V gene is TRBV5-1, the J gene TRBJ1-1; 9 bases line up with TRBD1. There are 16 residues in the CDR3. Germline loops: CDR1 SGHRS, CDR2 YFSETQ. Trimming took 6 bases from V and 5 from J; bases not matched to a gene: 14.

The rearrangement uses TRBV28 and TRBJ1-4, with TRBD1 identical over 8 bases. Germline V gene sequence: CDR1 MDHEN, CDR2 SYDVKM. V trimming: 3 bases; J trimming: 4 bases; junction bases outside the gene matches: 7. The CDR3 sequence is 16 residues long. CDR3 coding DNA: TGTGCCAGCAGTTTCTTGCAGGGGGCGGGTAATGAAAAACTGTTTTTT. Protein sequence: CASSFLQGAGNEKLFF.

A single count supports this clone. The chain couples TRBV19 to TRBJ1-2; a possible D gene is TRBD1 (6 bases). The CDR3 runs to 15 residues. V shed 6 bases and J shed 2 bases, with 16 bases lying between them. CDR1 LNHDA and CDR2 SQIVND come from the germline V gene (reference sequence). Written as DNA, the CDR3 is TGTGCCAGTAGGCAACCTGGACAGCCCAACTATGGCTACACCTTC. Protein sequence: CASRQPGQPNYGYTF.

This chain uses TRBV10-3 with TRBJ2-2; 11 bases map to TRBD1. V was clipped by 6 bases and J by 3 bases; unmatched bases: 3. Germline lookup yields CDR1 ENHRY and CDR2 SYGVKD. This CDR3 comprises 15 residues. CDR3 loop: CAIRGTGGDTGELFF. In DNA form, the CDR3 reads TGTGCCATCAGAGGGACAGGGGGAGACACCGGGGAGCTGTTTTTT.

V is TRBV7-6 and J is TRBJ1-2; D uncertain. Germline V gene lookup returns CDR1 SGHVS and CDR2 FNYEAQ. The CDR3 runs 17 residues. The V end lost 2 bases, the J end lost 6 bases, and 22 bases lay between the germline ends. The CDR3 loop reads CASSLFSPGGRLDGYTF. CDR3 coding DNA: TGTGCCAGCAGCTTATTCTCCCCGGGTGGCAGGTTGGATGGCTACACCTTC.

A word on this clone: The same CDR3 also results from other DNA sequences found in this sample. The chain carries TRBV5-4 and TRBJ1-1; D is possibly TRBD1 (5 bases). V gave up 0 bases and J gave up 1 base, with 7 bases separating them. Germline-derived CDR1 and CDR2 are SGHNT and YYREEE (reference sequence). The CDR3 spans 14 residues. CDR3 in DNA: TGTGCCAGCAGCTTGGACAGGACGAACACTGAAGCTTTCTTT. It encodes CASSLDRTNTEAFF.